Listed here is a single T cell receptor (beta chain). Its antigen is undetermined. J gave up 4 bases and V 1 base, and 10 bases lay outside the gene matches. The CDR3 consists of 16 residues. CDR1 and CDR2 (germline): SGHTA, FQGNSA. The data were taken from a study of graft-versus-host responses after intestinal transplantation. Study-wide context: The recipients all started with anti-thymocyte globulin induction and then took tacrolimus and steroids for around 3 years.

Sequencing used immunoSEQ multiplex PCR; TCRdb keeps in-frame clones, though not all of them. This sample has tens of thousands of clones, with roughly 92% found just once. The chain links TRBV7-2 to TRBJ2-7; TRBD1 matches 7 bases. The TCR sequence derives from a human donor who received an intestinal transplant. Sample: unstimulated CD4+ T cells sorted from spleen or lymph node cells, taken before intestinal transplant. The CDR3 DNA reads TGTGCCAGCAGCTTAGGATCTACCACAGGGGCTTACGAGCAGTACTTC. Amino acids: CASSLGSTTGAYEQYF.